This T cell receptor beta chain is from a study of early T cells in non-severe SARS-CoV-2 infection (TCRdb year 2021). For the wider study: TCR sequencing used bulk RNA from unsorted whole blood, so alpha and beta chains could not be paired. Points the paper makes about the study in general: Matching against VDJdb was skewed toward anti-spike CD8 responses, likely underestimated virus-specific expansions, and missed private and CD4 specificities.

As to this clonotype: What this receptor recognizes is not known. No much larger clonotype is one base removed from it; base qualities were not supplied.

The germline V gene (reference sequence) yields MNHEY for CDR1 and SMNVEV for CDR2. Including the terminal cysteine and phenylalanine, the CDR3 comprises 11 residues. Just CDR3 DNA is preserved here, 33 bases in frame from base 1. V gives up 8 bases and J gives up 11 bases, and the segment between their germline ends measures 10 bases. A case-control design nested within a healthcare worker cohort in London, UK, was used, with weekly nasopharyngeal swab PCR tests and blood sampling performed. Healthcare workers were recruited between 23 and 31 March 2020, during the week of the UK lockdown, and were followed weekly for up to 16 weeks. To prepare the library, 5' RACE was applied. The listed sequencing device is NextSeq 500. Unique molecular identifiers were attached to individual cDNA molecules in the TCR library protocol so that sequencing error and PCR bias could be corrected. Sequencing covered both TCR alpha and beta chains, and within each sample the abundances of alpha and beta sequences were tightly co-correlated. From the authors' description of their analysis: Decombinator V4 was used to annotate the V gene, J gene and CDR3 of the TCR sequences. Expanded TCRs were defined as changing significantly between any two time points under a Poisson model with p below 0.0001. Abundances of TCRs were expressed as counts per million after normalisation to the total number of TCRs sequenced in each sample. MAIT TCRs were defined by TRAV1-2 paired with TRAJ12, TRAJ20 or TRAJ33, and iNKT TCRs by TRAV10 paired with TRAJ18. VDJdb, accessed on 1 November 2021, was searched for TCRs annotated for CMV, EBV and SARS-CoV-2, and TCRs annotated for more than one antigen were excluded. TCRdb ran its own pipeline on the public reads, namely fastp trimming at Q25 and MiXCR clone calling, and kept in-frame beta chains. Each record represents a unique CDR3 protein, reported with the most common genes and DNA among its rows. The V and J calls were determined by TCRdb, not by the authors. Recorded for this sample are 75,000 to 100,000 distinct CDR3 sequences; approximately 17% of them occurred a single time. Around 1.3% of the sample belongs to the ten largest clones.

The material sequenced was whole blood. The chain uses TRBV27 and TRBJ1-6, with no confidently assigned D gene. This TCR was sampled from an adult who was a healthcare worker with PCR-confirmed SARS-CoV-2 infection or an uninfected control (not recorded which). The bases read TGTGCCAGCGGGTCAAGTACACCCCTCCACTTT. Its protein product is CASGSSTPLHF.